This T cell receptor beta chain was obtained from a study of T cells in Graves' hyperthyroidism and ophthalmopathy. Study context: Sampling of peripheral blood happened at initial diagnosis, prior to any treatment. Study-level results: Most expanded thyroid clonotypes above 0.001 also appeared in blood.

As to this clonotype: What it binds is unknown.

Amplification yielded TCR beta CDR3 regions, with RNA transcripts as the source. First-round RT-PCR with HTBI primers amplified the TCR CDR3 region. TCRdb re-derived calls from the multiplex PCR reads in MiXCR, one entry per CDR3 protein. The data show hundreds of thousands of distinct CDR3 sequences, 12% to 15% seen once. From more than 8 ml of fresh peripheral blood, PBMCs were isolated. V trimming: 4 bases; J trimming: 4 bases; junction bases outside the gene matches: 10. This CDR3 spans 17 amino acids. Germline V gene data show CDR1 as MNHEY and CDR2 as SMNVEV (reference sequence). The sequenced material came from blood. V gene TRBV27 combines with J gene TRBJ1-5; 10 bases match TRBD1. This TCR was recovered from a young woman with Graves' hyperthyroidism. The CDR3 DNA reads TGTGCCAGCAGTTCCTGGACAGGGGGAAGGGGAAATCAGCCCCAGCATTTT. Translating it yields CASSSWTGGRGNQPQHF.